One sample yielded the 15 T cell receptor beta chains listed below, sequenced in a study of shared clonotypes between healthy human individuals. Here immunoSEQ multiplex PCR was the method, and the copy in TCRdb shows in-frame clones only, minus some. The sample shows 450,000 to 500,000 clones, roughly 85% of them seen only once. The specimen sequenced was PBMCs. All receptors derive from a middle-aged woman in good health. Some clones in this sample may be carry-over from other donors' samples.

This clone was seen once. CDR3 sequence (DNA): TGTGCCAGCAGCTTGGTAGCGGGAGACGAGCAGTACTTC. It translates to CASSLVAGDEQYF. The J gene is TRBJ2-7, the V gene TRBV7-3, with TRBD2 matching over 9 bases. Germline CDR1 and CDR2: SGHTA and FQGTGA. This CDR3 contains 13 residues. V trimming: 3 bases; J trimming: 5 bases; junction bases outside the gene matches: 2. The whole variable domain, filled in from reference TRBV7-3 and TRBJ2-7, reads GAGVSQTPSNKVTEKGKYVELRCDPISGHTALYWYRQSLGQGPEFLIYFQGTGAADDSGLPNDRFFAVRPEGSVSTLKIQRTERGDSAVYLCASSLVAGDEQYFGPGTRLTVT.

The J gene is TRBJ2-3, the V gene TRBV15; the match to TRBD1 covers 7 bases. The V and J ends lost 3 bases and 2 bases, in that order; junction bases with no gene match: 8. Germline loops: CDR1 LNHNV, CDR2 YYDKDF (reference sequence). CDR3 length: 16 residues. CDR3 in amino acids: CATSSTPDRSTDTQYF. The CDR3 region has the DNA TGTGCCACCAGCAGCACCCCGGACAGGTCCACAGATACGCAGTATTTT.

The CDR3 sequence is CASRGDITGELFF. CDR3 bases: TGTGCCAGCAGGGGGGATATCACCGGGGAGCTGTTTTTT. This chain uses TRBV5-4 with TRBJ2-2; perhaps D is TRBD1 or TRBD2 (5 bases each). CDR3 length equals 13 residues. V lost 5 bases, J lost 4 bases, and 9 bases lay in between. Per germline, CDR1 SGHNT and CDR2 YYREEE (reference sequence).

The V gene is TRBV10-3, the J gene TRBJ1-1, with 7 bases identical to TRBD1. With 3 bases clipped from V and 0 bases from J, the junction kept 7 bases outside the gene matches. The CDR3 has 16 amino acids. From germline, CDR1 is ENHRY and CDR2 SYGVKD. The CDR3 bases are TGTGCCATCAGTGACTTCAGGGACAGATTGAACACTGAAGCTTTCTTT. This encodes CAISDFRDRLNTEAFF.

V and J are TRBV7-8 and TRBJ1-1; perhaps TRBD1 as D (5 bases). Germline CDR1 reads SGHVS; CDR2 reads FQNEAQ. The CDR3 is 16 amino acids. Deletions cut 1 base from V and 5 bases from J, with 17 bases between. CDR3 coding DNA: TGTGCCAGCAGCTTAGTAGGTGGGGCTCGGGATACTGAAGCTTTCTTT. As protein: CASSLVGGARDTEAFF. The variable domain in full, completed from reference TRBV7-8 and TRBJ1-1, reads GAGVSQSPRYKVAKRGQDVALRCDPISGHVSLFWYQQALGQGPEFLTYFQNEAQLDKSGLPSDRFFAERPEGSVSTLKIQRTQQEDSAVYLCASSLVGGARDTEAFFGQGTRLTVV.

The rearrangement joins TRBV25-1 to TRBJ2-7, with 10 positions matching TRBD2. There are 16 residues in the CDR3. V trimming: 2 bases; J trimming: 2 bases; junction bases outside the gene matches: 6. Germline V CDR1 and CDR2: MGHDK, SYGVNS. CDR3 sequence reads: CASSEGLAASAYEQYF. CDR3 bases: TGTGCCAGCAGTGAAGGACTAGCGGCCTCGGCCTACGAGCAGTACTTC.

The CDR3 loop reads CASSSLQRTGPAGGTYEQYF. Written as DNA, the CDR3 is TGTGCCAGCAGCTCCCTACAAAGGACAGGCCCAGCGGGAGGGACCTACGAGCAGTACTTC. V usage is TRBV5-4 and J usage is TRBJ2-7; the match to TRBD2 covers 10 bases. CDR1 and CDR2 from the germline V gene are SGHNT and YYREEE (reference sequence). The CDR3 is made up of 20 amino acids. V lost 3 bases and J lost 2; bases outside the gene matches: 20.

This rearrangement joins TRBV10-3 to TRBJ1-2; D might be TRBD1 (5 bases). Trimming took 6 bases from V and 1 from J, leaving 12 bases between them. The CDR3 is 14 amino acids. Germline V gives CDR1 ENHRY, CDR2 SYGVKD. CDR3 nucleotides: TGTGCCATCAGGGGACGGACCGATAACTATGGCTACACCTTC. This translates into CAIRGRTDNYGYTF.

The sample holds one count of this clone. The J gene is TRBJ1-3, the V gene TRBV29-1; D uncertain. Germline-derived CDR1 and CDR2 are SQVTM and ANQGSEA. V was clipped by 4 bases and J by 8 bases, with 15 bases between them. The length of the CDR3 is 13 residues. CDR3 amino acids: CSVVVSYGDTIYF. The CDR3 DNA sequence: TGCAGCGTTGTTGTCAGCTATGGGGACACCATATATTTT.

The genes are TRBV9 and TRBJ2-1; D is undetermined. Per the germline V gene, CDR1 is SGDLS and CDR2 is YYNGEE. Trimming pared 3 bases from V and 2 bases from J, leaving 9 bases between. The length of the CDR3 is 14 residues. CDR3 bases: TGTGCCAGCAGCGCAGTGGTGACCTACAATGAGCAGTTCTTC. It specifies CASSAVVTYNEQFF.

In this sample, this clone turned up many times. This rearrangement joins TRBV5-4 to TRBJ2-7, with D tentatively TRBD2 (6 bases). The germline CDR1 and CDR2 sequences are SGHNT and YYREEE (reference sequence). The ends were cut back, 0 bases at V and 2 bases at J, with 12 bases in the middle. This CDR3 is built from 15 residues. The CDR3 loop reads CASSLASGEAYEQYF. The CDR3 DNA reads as TGTGCCAGCAGCTTGGCTTCGGGAGAGGCCTACGAGCAGTACTTC.

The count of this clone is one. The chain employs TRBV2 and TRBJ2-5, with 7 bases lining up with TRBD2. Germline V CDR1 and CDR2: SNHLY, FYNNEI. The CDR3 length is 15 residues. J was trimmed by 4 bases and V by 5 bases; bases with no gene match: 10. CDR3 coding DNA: TGTGCCAGCAGTTCCTGGGGGGGAGCGGCAGAGACCCAGTACTTC. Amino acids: CASSSWGGAAETQYF.

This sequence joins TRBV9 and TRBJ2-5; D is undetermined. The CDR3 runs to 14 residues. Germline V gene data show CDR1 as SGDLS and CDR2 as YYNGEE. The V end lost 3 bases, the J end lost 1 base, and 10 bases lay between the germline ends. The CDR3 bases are TGTGCCAGCAGCGGGGCCGGCCTCCAAGAGACCCAGTACTTC. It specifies CASSGAGLQETQYF.

In DNA form, the CDR3 reads TGTGCCAGCAGCTTTGAGGGAACTGGAAACACCATATATTTT. It encodes CASSFEGTGNTIYF. The rearrangement uses TRBV7-9 and TRBJ1-3; no definite D call. V lost 3 bases and J 2 bases, leaving 8 bases between the germline ends. There are 14 residues in the CDR3. The germline V gene has CDR1 SEHNR and CDR2 FQNEAQ (reference sequence).

Here the CDR3 DNA reads TGCAGCGATACGCAGGGAATGAACACTGAAGCTTTCTTT. Its protein is CSDTQGMNTEAFF. The chain employs TRBV29-1 and TRBJ1-1, with D maybe TRBD1 (5 bases). With 7 bases removed from V and 0 bases from J, the gap between germline ends came to 12 bases. Germline CDR1 is SQVTM and CDR2 is ANQGSEA. The CDR3 has 13 residues.